These 30 T cell receptor beta chains originate from one sample sequenced in a study of control samples from healthy donors and cancer patients (dated by TCRdb to the early 2020s). Library construction relied on the immunoSEQ multiplex PCR assay. TCRdb carries this immuneACCESS record with in-frame sequences only. Its versions omit some clonotypes, under half of them owing to an unresolved V gene in the studies checked, with the rest unexplained. The sample includes some 98,000 clones, with approximately 88% observed a single time. The ten top clones hold over 30% of the sample. The sample was PBMCs. The receptors were gathered from a man between 65 and 85 years old with lung cancer.

The genes are TRBV29-1 and TRBJ2-5, with 9 nucleotides matching TRBD1. Germline lookup yields CDR1 SQVTM and CDR2 ANQGSEA. The ends lost 7 bases at V and 3 bases at J; junction bases unmatched: 6. The CDR3 consists of 13 residues. The CDR3 loop is CSGGQGIKETQYF. The CDR3 bases are TGCAGCGGAGGACAGGGGATTAAAGAGACCCAGTACTTC.

The V gene is TRBV6-1, the J gene TRBJ1-2; D is undetermined. Per germline, CDR1 MNHNS and CDR2 SASEGT. V gave up 2 bases and J gave up 4 bases, with 8 bases separating them. The CDR3 has 13 residues. In nucleotides, the CDR3 is TGTGCCAGCAGTGAATCAGGCTTCTATGGCTACACCTTC. This translates into CASSESGFYGYTF.

The CDR3 nucleotides read TGTGCCAGCAGCTTGGGACAGGGCTTCTGGAACACTGAAGCTTTCTTT. Amino acid sequence: CASSLGQGFWNTEAFF. This chain uses TRBV7-9 with TRBJ1-1, with 9 bases aligning to TRBD1. The CDR3 consists of 16 residues. Germline CDR1 SEHNR, CDR2 FQNEAQ (reference sequence). J lost 1 base, V lost 3 bases, and 6 bases had no gene match.

This chain uses TRBV12-3 or TRBV12-4 with TRBJ1-4; 8 positions agree with TRBD1. The CDR3 length is 13 residues. V shed 6 bases, J shed 6 bases, and the junction held 3 bases outside the gene matches. CDR3 bases: TGTGCCAGCAGCCAACAGGGGGATGAAAAACTGTTTTTT. It translates to CASSQQGDEKLFF.

The V gene is TRBV2, the J gene TRBJ1-2; D remains unclear. Germline V CDR1 and CDR2: SNHLY, FYNNEI. The V gene lost 10 bases and the J gene lost 8 bases, with 14 bases spanning the gap. This CDR3 is 11 amino acids long. CDR3 residues: CATQEGSGYTF. The CDR3 nucleotides read TGTGCCACCCAGGAGGGTTCCGGCTACACCTTC. Variable domain in full (rest from reference TRBV2 and TRBJ1-2): EPEVTQTPSHQVTQMGQEVILRCVPISNHLYFYWYRQILGQKVEFLVSFYNNEISEKSEIFDDQFSVERPDGSNFTLKIRSTKLEDSAMYFCATQEGSGYTFGSGTRLTVV.

The gene calls are TRBV11-2 and TRBJ2-3, with 7 bases identical to TRBD1. Trimming cost V 3 bases and J 8 bases; bases outside gene matches: 5. Germline V gene data show CDR1 as SGHAT and CDR2 as FQNNGV. The CDR3 totals 13 residues. The CDR3 protein is CASSFGAGGTQYF. DNA of the CDR3: TGTGCCAGCAGCTTCGGGGCAGGGGGTACGCAGTATTTT.

This clone was detected only once. CDR3 in DNA: TGTGCCAGCAGCTTATTTTTGGGGACTAGCGGGGCCTCCTACAATGAGCAGTTCTTC. Its protein is CASSLFLGTSGASYNEQFF. The V call is TRBV7-9, the J call TRBJ2-1, with 13 bases that match TRBD2. The CDR3 spans 19 residues. With V trimmed by 2 bases and J by 0 bases, 7 bases remained unmatched. CDR1 and CDR2 (germline): SEHNR, FQNEAQ (reference sequence). The full variable domain, in which reference TRBV7-9 and TRBJ2-1 provide the parts outside the CDR3, is DTGVSQNPRHKITKRGQNVTFRCDPISEHNRLYWYRQTLGQGPEFLTYFQNEAQLEKSRLLSDRFSAERPKGSFSTLEIQRTEQGDSAMYLCASSLFLGTSGASYNEQFFGPGTRLTVL.

J is TRBJ2-1 and V is TRBV10-3; possibly TRBD1 or TRBD2 for D (5 bases each). CDR3 length: 16 residues. Germline CDR1 is ENHRY and CDR2 is SYGVKD. V dropped 3 bases and J dropped 3 bases, with 15 bases sitting between them. The CDR3 DNA sequence: TGTGCCATCAGTGATGGGACGGATAATATCTACAATGAGCAGTTCTTC. It yields the protein CAISDGTDNIYNEQFF.

This clone was recorded once. V is TRBV5-1 and J is TRBJ2-1; perhaps D is TRBD1 or TRBD2 (7 bases each). V lost 1 base and J 7 bases, leaving 15 bases between the germline ends. CDR1 SGHRS and CDR2 YFSETQ come from the germline V gene. The CDR3 is 15 amino acids. The CDR3 DNA follows: TGCGCCAGCAGCTTGAGGGAGGGGGCGGGGAATGAGCAGTTCTTC. It encodes CASSLREGAGNEQFF.

The V and J genes are TRBV7-3 and TRBJ2-3, with a weak D call TRBD1 (5 bases). V was trimmed by 2 bases and J by 2 bases, leaving 8 bases between them. Germline V gene lookup returns CDR1 SGHTA and CDR2 FQGTGA. The CDR3 loop spans 14 amino acids. The CDR3 DNA follows: TGTGCCAGCAGCTTACAGGGCCCCACAGATACGCAGTATTTT. It encodes CASSLQGPTDTQYF.

In its sample, this clone was seen a few times. The V call is TRBV7-9, the J call TRBJ1-5, with 7 positions matching TRBD1. The CDR3 totals 14 residues. The germline gives CDR1 SEHNR, CDR2 FQNEAQ (reference sequence). V dropped 2 bases and J dropped 7; count of bases not matched to a gene: 5. Written as DNA, the CDR3 is TGTGCCAGCAGCTTATCAGGGGGAGGGCAGCCCCAGCATTTT. It yields the protein CASSLSGGGQPQHF. Together with reference TRBV7-9 and TRBJ1-5, the CDR3 gives the full variable domain: DTGVSQNPRHKITKRGQNVTFRCDPISEHNRLYWYRQTLGQGPEFLTYFQNEAQLEKSRLLSDRFSAERPKGSFSTLEIQRTEQGDSAMYLCASSLSGGGQPQHFGDGTRLSIL.

The rearrangement uses TRBV30 and TRBJ1-2, with TRBD1 matching 8 bases. The CDR3 contains 14 residues. CDR1 and CDR2 (germline): GTSNPN, SVGIG (reference sequence). The V segment lost 0 bases and the J segment 4 bases; nucleotides outside the gene matches: 4. The CDR3: CAWSVNRGAYGYTF. The DNA of the CDR3 is TGTGCCTGGAGTGTAAACAGGGGGGCCTATGGCTACACCTTC.

The chain uses TRBV15 and TRBJ2-2; no clear D gene. The CDR3 length is 13 residues. Germline V gene data show CDR1 as LNHNV and CDR2 as YYDKDF (reference sequence). Between the trimmed V and J ends, which lost 8 bases and 3 bases, there was a span of 10 bases. CDR3 sequence reads: CATEKQYTGELFF. The CDR3 DNA is TGTGCCACCGAAAAACAGTACACCGGGGAGCTGTTTTTT.

This chain links TRBV13 with TRBJ1-2; no clear D gene. The CDR3 runs 13 residues. V dropped 5 bases and J dropped 7 bases, with 14 bases sitting between them. Looked up from germline, CDR1 is PRHDT and CDR2 is FYEKMQ (reference sequence). The CDR3 nucleotides are TGTGCCAGCAGCCGGAGCGACATCTTTGGCTACACCTTC. This gives the protein CASSRSDIFGYTF.

The chain couples TRBV7-9 to TRBJ2-2, with TRBD2 as a possible D gene (6 bases). Deletions cut 0 bases from V and 0 bases from J, with 8 bases between. The CDR3 contains 16 residues. Germline loops: CDR1 SEHNR, CDR2 FQNEAQ (reference sequence). Here the CDR3 DNA reads TGTGCCAGCAGCTTAGCGATAGCGGCGAACACCGGGGAGCTGTTTTTT. Translated: CASSLAIAANTGELFF.

CDR3 in amino acids: CAISDQVNTEAFF. CDR3 in DNA: TGTGCCATCAGTGATCAGGTGAACACTGAAGCTTTCTTT. The chain employs TRBV10-3 and TRBJ1-1; D unclear. Germline-derived CDR1 and CDR2 are ENHRY and SYGVKD. This CDR3 has 13 amino acids. V lost 3 bases and J 0 bases, leaving 5 bases between the germline ends.

The chain carries TRBV3-1 (or the pseudogene TRBV3-2) and TRBJ1-3, with TRBD1 matching over 7 bases. The CDR3 sequence is 16 residues long. Germline-derived CDR1 and CDR2 are LGHDT and YNNKEL (reference sequence). The V and J ends lost 2 bases and 7 bases, in that order; junction bases with no gene match: 11. The chain's CDR3 is CASSQYPRPGGNTIYF. CDR3 coding DNA: TGTGCCAGCAGCCAATACCCTCGGCCAGGGGGGAACACCATATATTTT.

This rearrangement joins TRBV10-2 to TRBJ2-7; D might be TRBD2 (5 bases). The germline gives CDR1 WSHSY, CDR2 SAAADI. V was pared by 3 bases and J by 5 bases, with 17 bases between. There are 15 residues in the CDR3. CDR3 nucleotide sequence: TGCGCCAGCAGTGAAGAAGGATTTATCGGGGACGAGCAGTACTTC. Amino acid sequence: CASSEEGFIGDEQYF.

This clone was counted once. The CDR3 region is CASSWGLAGEQFF. CDR3 nucleotide sequence: TGTGCCAGCAGTTGGGGACTAGCGGGTGAGCAGTTCTTC. The chain has TRBV12-3 or TRBV12-4 and TRBJ2-1, with 12 bases identical to TRBD2. The V gene end was trimmed by 4 bases and the J gene end by 9 bases; junction bases not matched to a gene: 1. The CDR3 spans 13 residues.

This clone is a singleton in its sample. V and J are TRBV3-1 (or the pseudogene TRBV3-2) and TRBJ1-1, with D perhaps matching TRBD1 (6 bases). Trimming took 1 base from V and 6 from J, leaving 15 bases between them. This CDR3 has 15 residues. Per the germline V gene, CDR1 is LGHDT and CDR2 is YNNKEL (reference sequence). CDR3 loop: CASSQVDRDTPEAFF. CDR3 in DNA: TGTGCCAGCAGCCAAGTCGACCGGGACACACCTGAAGCTTTCTTT.

The rearrangement joins TRBV27 to TRBJ2-4; no definite D call. The V gene's germline CDR1 is MNHEY and CDR2 SMNVEV (reference sequence). V lost 5 bases, J lost 0 bases, and 5 bases lay in between. This CDR3 comprises 13 residues. This CDR3 is CASSPLAKNIQYF. The CDR3 nucleotides are TGTGCCAGCAGTCCCCTAGCCAAAAACATTCAGTACTTC.

This chain links TRBV5-1 with TRBJ1-5; no definite D call. CDR3 length: 14 amino acids. Germline loops: CDR1 SGHRS, CDR2 YFSETQ. With 1 base removed from V and 5 bases from J, the gap between germline ends came to 10 bases. The CDR3 DNA follows: TGCGCCAGCAGCTTGTCGGGGTACGATCAGCCCCAGCATTTT. Residues: CASSLSGYDQPQHF.

This clone has a handful of counts. The gene calls are TRBV3-1 (or the pseudogene TRBV3-2) and TRBJ1-6; D is unclear. CDR3 length equals 15 residues. In germline, CDR1 is LGHDT, CDR2 YNNKEL (reference sequence). The ends were cut back, 4 bases at V and 7 bases at J, with 14 bases in the middle. The CDR3 region has the DNA TGTGCCAGCAGCCCCGTTGGGGTAAGCAATTCACCCCTCCACTTT. It is translated as CASSPVGVSNSPLHF.

In its sample, this clone was seen once. The chain links TRBV24-1 to TRBJ2-3; a weak D match, TRBD1 (5 bases). The germline CDR1 and CDR2 sequences are KGHDR and SFDVKD. This CDR3 spans 15 amino acids. V was cut by 3 bases and J by 6 bases, with 15 bases left in between. CDR3 coding DNA: TGTGCCACCAGTGATACCCAGGGTCGGATTGATACGCAGTATTTT. This gives the protein CATSDTQGRIDTQYF.

The chain has TRBV6-5 and TRBJ1-3; a weak D match, TRBD1 (5 bases). This CDR3 has 14 residues. Germline V lookup: CDR1 MNHEY, CDR2 SVGAGI. Between the trimmed V and J ends, which lost 8 bases and 0 bases, there was a span of 11 bases. CDR3 DNA: TGTGCCAGCGGACGGGGGACCTCTGGAAACACCATATATTTT. Translation gives CASGRGTSGNTIYF.

The chain couples TRBV12-5 to TRBJ2-1; D tentatively fits TRBD1 or TRBD2 (7 bases each). Trimming left V 0 bases short and J 5 bases short, with 14 bases between. CDR1 and CDR2 from the germline V gene are LGHNT and FRNRAP. This CDR3 has 16 residues. CDR3 sequence: CASGLVQGRAHNEQFF. As DNA, the CDR3 is TGTGCTAGTGGTTTGGTACAGGGGAGGGCTCACAATGAGCAGTTCTTC.

J is TRBJ2-3 and V is TRBV7-3, with D tentatively TRBD1 (5 bases). CDR1 SGHTA and CDR2 FQGTGA come from the germline V gene. The CDR3 is 14 residues long. The V gene lost 1 base and the J gene lost 4 bases, with 9 bases spanning the gap. CDR3 protein: CASSLMQGADTQYF. The CDR3 nucleotides are TGTGCCAGCAGCTTAATGCAGGGCGCAGATACGCAGTATTTT. Combining the CDR3 with reference TRBV7-3 and TRBJ2-3 gives the whole variable domain GAGVSQTPSNKVTEKGKYVELRCDPISGHTALYWYRQSLGQGPEFLIYFQGTGAADDSGLPNDRFFAVRPEGSVSTLKIQRTERGDSAVYLCASSLMQGADTQYFGPGTRLTVL.

The chain recombines TRBV19 with TRBJ2-4, with D perhaps matching TRBD1 (6 bases). Between the trimmed V and J ends, which lost 0 bases and 2 bases, there was a span of 11 bases. Germline CDR1 reads LNHDA; CDR2 reads SQIVND (reference sequence). The CDR3 sequence is 16 residues long. The CDR3 DNA reads as TGTGCCAGTAGTATAGATGGGGGCGCATCCAAAAACATTCAGTACTTC. Its translation: CASSIDGGASKNIQYF.

This clone appeared a few times. The genes are TRBV15 and TRBJ2-5; 8 bases are shared with TRBD1. The length of the CDR3 is 17 residues. CDR1 is LNHNV and CDR2 is YYDKDF in the germline V gene (reference sequence). The V gene end was trimmed by 3 bases and the J gene end by 5 bases; junction bases not matched to a gene: 14. CDR3 protein: CATSRIPGQGGGETQYF. In DNA form, the CDR3 reads TGTGCCACCAGCAGGATACCCGGACAGGGCGGAGGGGAGACCCAGTACTTC.

The V gene is TRBV27, the J gene TRBJ2-6, with D perhaps given as TRBD1 or TRBD2 (5 bases each). V lost 2 bases and J 0 bases, leaving 14 bases between the germline ends. In germline, CDR1 is MNHEY, CDR2 SMNVEV (reference sequence). CDR3 length: 18 residues. CDR3 protein: CASSLGLLGTSGANVLTF. The CDR3 nucleotides are TGTGCCAGCAGTTTAGGGCTGCTTGGGACCTCTGGGGCCAACGTCCTGACTTTC.